A selection of T cell receptor beta chains follows, all from one sample in a study of PD-L1 blockade in urothelial cancer. The assay was immunoSEQ multiplex PCR, and TCRdb's table has in-frame clones only and misses some. The table shows under 60,000 clones, with 70% to 90% occurring only once. Sequenced material: PBMCs, taken around atezolizumab (anti-PD-L1) treatment. Every receptor here comes from a man in his 60s with urothelial cancer. CDR3s include the opening cysteine and the closing phenylalanine or tryptophan. The order of the fields is CDR3 DNA, CDR3 protein, D gene, clone size, J gene, V gene. A D gene is named only where the DNA matches it firmly. The size entry is marked missing in some rows and otherwise reads once, few, many or a size class.

CDR3nt: TGCAGCGCCGGACTAGCGGGGGGAGTCATTGAGCAGTTCTTC; CDR3aa: CSAGLAGGVIEQFF; d_gene: TRBD2; abundance: .; j_gene: TRBJ2-1; v_gene: TRBV29-1
CDR3nt: TGCGCCAGCAGCCAGGAAACGACGGCCAGCACAGATACGCAGTATTTT; CDR3aa: CASSQETTASTDTQYF; d_gene: .; abundance: .; j_gene: TRBJ2-3; v_gene: TRBV5-1
CDR3nt: TGTGCCATCAGTGAGGGGGGGTCCTACAATGAGCAGTTCTTC; CDR3aa: CAISEGGSYNEQFF; d_gene: .; abundance: .; j_gene: TRBJ2-1; v_gene: TRBV10-3
CDR3nt: TGTGCCAGCAGGGTCGGGACAAACCAAGAGACCCAGTACTTC; CDR3aa: CASRVGTNQETQYF; d_gene: .; abundance: .; j_gene: TRBJ2-5; v_gene: TRBV7-9
CDR3nt: TGTGCCAGCAGTTACTCTCTGACAGGCAATCAGCCCCAGCATTTT; CDR3aa: CASSYSLTGNQPQHF; d_gene: .; abundance: .; j_gene: TRBJ1-5; v_gene: TRBV6-6
CDR3nt: TGCGCCAGCAGCCACCCCACAGCCCTGAACACTGAAGCTTTCTTT; CDR3aa: CASSHPTALNTEAFF; d_gene: .; abundance: few; j_gene: TRBJ1-1; v_gene: TRBV4-1
CDR3nt: TGTGCCAGCAGCCAGGACTACCAAGAGACCCAGTACTTC; CDR3aa: CASSQDYQETQYF; d_gene: .; abundance: .; j_gene: TRBJ2-5; v_gene: TRBV11-3
CDR3nt: TGTGCCAGCCGAAGGGGGGGGACAGGGAATGAAAAACTGTTTTTT; CDR3aa: CASRRGGTGNEKLFF; d_gene: TRBD1; abundance: .; j_gene: TRBJ1-4; v_gene: TRBV2
CDR3nt: TGTGCCAGCAGCGTAGGCCCGTCCCGAGCCCTCCACTTT; CDR3aa: CASSVGPSRALHF; d_gene: .; abundance: .; j_gene: TRBJ1-6; v_gene: TRBV9
CDR3nt: TGTGCCAGCAGTCTCAGGTTCCGCTACGAGCAGTACTTC; CDR3aa: CASSLRFRYEQYF; d_gene: .; abundance: few; j_gene: TRBJ2-7; v_gene: TRBV27
CDR3nt: TGCGCCAGCAGCTTGGACGGCAGGGGGAGTTATGGCTACACCTTC; CDR3aa: CASSLDGRGSYGYTF; d_gene: TRBD1; abundance: .; j_gene: TRBJ1-2; v_gene: TRBV5-1
CDR3nt: TGTGCCAGCAGCCAAGGGGGGGGACTGACCTACGAGCAGTACTTC; CDR3aa: CASSQGGGLTYEQYF; d_gene: TRBD2; abundance: .; j_gene: TRBJ2-7; v_gene: TRBV14
CDR3nt: TGTGCCAGCAGCACAGCCAGACAGGGGGCATCACCCCTCCACTTT; CDR3aa: CASSTARQGASPLHF; d_gene: TRBD1; abundance: .; j_gene: TRBJ1-6; v_gene: TRBV7-2
CDR3nt: TGTGCCAGCAGCTTAAACCGGGTAGAGGGAAACACCATATATTTT; CDR3aa: CASSLNRVEGNTIYF; d_gene: .; abundance: .; j_gene: TRBJ1-3; v_gene: TRBV7-8
CDR3nt: TGTGCCAGCAGCACCCTCCGGGGGGTTGGCAATCAGCCCCAGCATTTT; CDR3aa: CASSTLRGVGNQPQHF; d_gene: .; abundance: few; j_gene: TRBJ1-5; v_gene: TRBV5-6
CDR3nt: TGTGCCAGCAGCCGACAGGGGGCCCGGGCGGAGCAGTTCTTC; CDR3aa: CASSRQGARAEQFF; d_gene: TRBD1; abundance: .; j_gene: TRBJ2-1; v_gene: TRBV7-2
CDR3nt: TGTGCCAGCAGCTTGAGGGGTCAGGGCACTGAAGCTTTCTTT; CDR3aa: CASSLRGQGTEAFF; d_gene: .; abundance: .; j_gene: TRBJ1-1; v_gene: TRBV5-4
CDR3nt: TGTGCCAGCAGCCAAGGGTTCGGGAGCTCTGGAAACACCATATATTTT; CDR3aa: CASSQGFGSSGNTIYF; d_gene: .; abundance: once; j_gene: TRBJ1-3; v_gene: TRBV5-6
CDR3nt: TGTGCCAGCAGTTCCTCCGGGACAGGGTGGAAGCCCCAGCATTTT; CDR3aa: CASSSSGTGWKPQHF; d_gene: TRBD1; abundance: once; j_gene: TRBJ1-5; v_gene: TRBV28
CDR3nt: TGCGCCAGCAGCCAAGATCTTCAGGGTGGGGCTTACGAGCAGTACTTC; CDR3aa: CASSQDLQGGAYEQYF; d_gene: .; abundance: .; j_gene: TRBJ2-7; v_gene: TRBV4-3
CDR3nt: TGCAGCGCGTTGAGGGGGAGGGCCCTGGATACGCAGTATTTT; CDR3aa: CSALRGRALDTQYF; d_gene: .; abundance: .; j_gene: TRBJ2-3; v_gene: TRBV29-1
CDR3nt: TGTGCCAGCAGGACCTACGGGGTCTTCTATGGCTACACCTTC; CDR3aa: CASRTYGVFYGYTF; d_gene: .; abundance: few; j_gene: TRBJ1-2; v_gene: TRBV6-1
CDR3nt: TGTGCCAGCAGCCAAGATACTGGCAGGGTAGTTACGCAGTATTTT; CDR3aa: CASSQDTGRVVTQYF; d_gene: .; abundance: once; j_gene: TRBJ2-3; v_gene: TRBV4-2
CDR3nt: TGTGCCAGCAGCTTAGATGGGGGCGGTGGCTACACCTTC; CDR3aa: CASSLDGGGGYTF; d_gene: .; abundance: .; j_gene: TRBJ1-2; v_gene: TRBV7-9
CDR3nt: TGCGCCAGCAGTCGGACCGGGAGCGATTCACCCCTCCACTTT; CDR3aa: CASSRTGSDSPLHF; d_gene: .; abundance: .; j_gene: TRBJ1-6; v_gene: TRBV10-1
CDR3nt: TGTGCCAGTAGTATTGCCGCGGGGGGCGGGGAGACCCAGTACTTC; CDR3aa: CASSIAAGGGETQYF; d_gene: TRBD2; abundance: .; j_gene: TRBJ2-5; v_gene: TRBV19
CDR3nt: TGTGCCAGCAGCCCCCCAGGGCCCTACACAGATACGCAGTATTTT; CDR3aa: CASSPPGPYTDTQYF; d_gene: .; abundance: few; j_gene: TRBJ2-3; v_gene: TRBV11-2
CDR3nt: TGTGCCAGCTCACCACCCGCAGGGGGCGGCTACACCTTC; CDR3aa: CASSPPAGGGYTF; d_gene: TRBD1; abundance: .; j_gene: TRBJ1-2; v_gene: TRBV18
CDR3nt: TGTGCCAGCAGTCCCGGACAGGGTTATCAGCCCCAGCATTTT; CDR3aa: CASSPGQGYQPQHF; d_gene: TRBD1; abundance: .; j_gene: TRBJ1-5; v_gene: TRBV27
CDR3nt: TGTGCCAGCAGTTATAGGGAAGGGGGCAATTCACCCCTCCACTTT; CDR3aa: CASSYREGGNSPLHF; d_gene: TRBD1; abundance: .; j_gene: TRBJ1-6; v_gene: TRBV6-5
CDR3nt: TGTGCCTGGAGTAACGGGGGGGCTGGGAATGAGCAGTTCTTC; CDR3aa: CAWSNGGAGNEQFF; d_gene: TRBD2; abundance: .; j_gene: TRBJ2-1; v_gene: TRBV30
CDR3nt: TGTGCCAGCAGCGGGACAGTGGGCACCGGGGAGCTGTTTTTT; CDR3aa: CASSGTVGTGELFF; d_gene: .; abundance: .; j_gene: TRBJ2-2; v_gene: TRBV9
CDR3nt: TGTGCCAGCAGCTTACACTCCGCACAGGGTATTTTTTCACCCCTCCACTTT; CDR3aa: CASSLHSAQGIFSPLHF; d_gene: .; abundance: .; j_gene: TRBJ1-6; v_gene: TRBV7-2
CDR3nt: TGTGCCAGCAGCCCTCAGGCAGGGATAAATGAAAAACTGTTTTTT; CDR3aa: CASSPQAGINEKLFF; d_gene: .; abundance: .; j_gene: TRBJ1-4; v_gene: TRBV7-9
CDR3nt: TGTGCCAGCAGCTTAAGCGGGACTAGCCCCTACAATGAGCAGTTCTTC; CDR3aa: CASSLSGTSPYNEQFF; d_gene: TRBD2; abundance: few; j_gene: TRBJ2-1; v_gene: TRBV11-3
CDR3nt: TGTGCCAGCAGCTTAGGAGGGGCTGGGGGGATTTACGAGCAGTACTTC; CDR3aa: CASSLGGAGGIYEQYF; d_gene: .; abundance: once; j_gene: TRBJ2-7; v_gene: TRBV11-2
CDR3nt: TGTGCCAGCAATCGGATGGGAGGAACATACAATGAGCAGTTCTTC; CDR3aa: CASNRMGGTYNEQFF; d_gene: .; abundance: .; j_gene: TRBJ2-1; v_gene: TRBV6-5
CDR3nt: TGCGCCAGCAGACTAGTCGGGAATGAGCAGTTCTTC; CDR3aa: CASRLVGNEQFF; d_gene: .; abundance: .; j_gene: TRBJ2-1; v_gene: TRBV5-1
CDR3nt: TGTGCCAGCAGCTTAAATGCAGGGGGCTCCTACAATGAGCAGTTCTTC; CDR3aa: CASSLNAGGSYNEQFF; d_gene: TRBD1; abundance: once; j_gene: TRBJ2-1; v_gene: TRBV11-2
CDR3nt: TGCGCCAGCAGTGACGATGGGAGGGAGGGGAACTATGGCTACACCTTC; CDR3aa: CASSDDGREGNYGYTF; d_gene: .; abundance: .; j_gene: TRBJ1-2; v_gene: TRBV10-2
CDR3nt: TGTGCCAGCAGTAAGAGACAGAACTATGGCTACACCTTC; CDR3aa: CASSKRQNYGYTF; d_gene: .; abundance: .; j_gene: TRBJ1-2; v_gene: TRBV6-5
CDR3nt: TGTGCCTGGAGTGTTGTGGGACAGGGGGCGCTAGGTGAAGCTTTCTTT; CDR3aa: CAWSVVGQGALGEAFF; d_gene: TRBD1; abundance: .; j_gene: TRBJ1-1; v_gene: TRBV30
CDR3nt: TGTGCCATCAGTGATCCGGGAACAGTTAAATATGGCTACACCTTC; CDR3aa: CAISDPGTVKYGYTF; d_gene: .; abundance: .; j_gene: TRBJ1-2; v_gene: TRBV10-3
CDR3nt: TGTGCCAGCAGTTACGCGGCTGAGCAGTTCTTC; CDR3aa: CASSYAAEQFF; d_gene: .; abundance: once; j_gene: TRBJ2-1; v_gene: TRBV6-6
CDR3nt: TGTGCCAGCTCACTGGGGACAGGGCGGAATCAGCCCCAGCATTTT; CDR3aa: CASSLGTGRNQPQHF; d_gene: TRBD1; abundance: .; j_gene: TRBJ1-5; v_gene: TRBV18
CDR3nt: TGTGCCAGCAGTTACTACGGGACAGGGGGCAATGAGCAGTTCTTC; CDR3aa: CASSYYGTGGNEQFF; d_gene: TRBD1; abundance: .; j_gene: TRBJ2-1; v_gene: TRBV6-5
CDR3nt: TGTGCCATCAGTGGTATCGAAGGGACAGGGAGAATGAACACTGAAGCTTTCTTT; CDR3aa: CAISGIEGTGRMNTEAFF; d_gene: TRBD1; abundance: .; j_gene: TRBJ1-1; v_gene: TRBV10-3
CDR3nt: TGTGCCAGCCGGGAGGTCTTAGACTACACCTTC; CDR3aa: CASREVLDYTF; d_gene: .; abundance: .; j_gene: TRBJ1-2; v_gene: TRBV5-8
CDR3nt: TGTGCCAGCAGTCCCTTGGCTGGGGGGGCCAGTAATTCACCCCTCCACTTT; CDR3aa: CASSPLAGGASNSPLHF; d_gene: .; abundance: .; j_gene: TRBJ1-6; v_gene: TRBV7-2
CDR3nt: TGTGCCAGTAGTATCTCGGGGGGACAGGAGGTTTTAGAAGCTTTCTTT; CDR3aa: CASSISGGQEVLEAFF; d_gene: TRBD1; abundance: .; j_gene: TRBJ1-1; v_gene: TRBV19
CDR3nt: TGTGCCAGCTCACAGGACAGTATGAACACTGAAGCTTTCTTT; CDR3aa: CASSQDSMNTEAFF; d_gene: .; abundance: .; j_gene: TRBJ1-1; v_gene: TRBV18